The 10 T cell receptor beta chains below were found in one sample sequenced in a study of stem cell transplantation in POMP-related autoinflammatory disease. The repertoire was sequenced with immunoSEQ multiplex PCR; TCRdb's copy has only in-frame clones and lacks some. The data show about 32,000 clones, about 91% seen once. The starting material was CD4+ T cells from PBMCs, obtained before stem cell transplantation. The receptors shown here come from a human donor with POMP-related autoinflammation and immune dysregulation (PRAID).

This clone has more than one count but fewer than ten. The V and J genes are TRBV7-3 and TRBJ1-5; D is ambiguous. The CDR3 is made up of 13 amino acids. Germline V gene sequence: CDR1 SGHTA, CDR2 FQGTGA. The V end lost 0 bases, the J end lost 7 bases, and 7 bases lay between the germline ends. CDR3 sequence (DNA): TGTGCCAGCAGCTTAACGTCAGACCAGCCCCAGCATTTT. It encodes CASSLTSDQPQHF.

The chain joins TRBV6-5 to TRBJ2-3; TRBD1 aligns across 10 bases. The length of the CDR3 is 15 residues. Germline V gives CDR1 MNHEY, CDR2 SVGAGI. V was clipped by 2 bases and J by 1 base; unmatched bases: 0. The DNA for the CDR3 is TGTGCCAGCAGTTACGGACAGGGGGGCACAGATACGCAGTATTTT. Its translation is CASSYGQGGTDTQYF.

This chain joins TRBV28 and TRBJ2-5; 7 nucleotides agree with TRBD2. CDR1 and CDR2 from the germline V gene are MDHEN and SYDVKM. The trim removed 4 bases at V and 5 bases at J, leaving 16 bases unmatched. There are 17 residues in the CDR3. This chain's CDR3 is CASSSPGASGVGETQYF. CDR3 DNA sequence: TGTGCCAGCAGTTCTCCCGGAGCTAGCGGAGTAGGGGAGACCCAGTACTTC.

DNA for the CDR3: TGCAGTGCCCCGGGAGAGACCCAGTACTTC. Translated, it gives CSAPGETQYF. V and J are TRBV20-1 and TRBJ2-5; the D is unclear. Trimming stripped 6 bases from V and 4 bases from J, with 6 bases between. This CDR3 comprises 10 residues. The germline CDR1 and CDR2 sequences are DFQATT and SNEGSKA (reference sequence).

The chain links TRBV9 to TRBJ2-1, with D perhaps matching TRBD1 or TRBD2 (5 bases each). V was trimmed by 2 bases and J by 4 bases, leaving 10 bases between them. The length of the CDR3 is 14 residues. CDR1 is SGDLS, CDR2 YYNGEE, per germline. The CDR3 bases are TGTGCCAGCAGCGTCGGGACGGAATACAATGAGCAGTTCTTC. Encoded protein: CASSVGTEYNEQFF.

The chain is built from TRBV19 and TRBJ2-1, with 10 bases that match TRBD2. Germline CDR1 LNHDA, CDR2 SQIVND (reference sequence). This CDR3 has 15 residues. V gave up 5 bases and J gave up 13 bases; unmatched junction bases: 14. The CDR3 nucleotides are TGTGCCAGTAGTCAGCGGGAGGGCCTCTATCGTCCCCAGTTCTTC. Translating gives CASSQREGLYRPQFF.

V is TRBV19 and J is TRBJ1-2; 10 nucleotides agree with TRBD1. This CDR3 spans 14 amino acids. V gave up 8 bases and J gave up 5 bases; unmatched junction bases: 8. Per germline, CDR1 LNHDA and CDR2 SQIVND (reference sequence). CDR3 sequence (DNA): TGTGCCAGTGGGTTCCTGGGACAGGGGTATGGCTACACCTTC. Protein product: CASGFLGQGYGYTF.

The chain carries TRBV5-4 and TRBJ1-4; a weak D match, TRBD1 (6 bases). This CDR3 region has 11 residues. Trimming took off 4 bases at V and 10 bases at J, with 8 bases between the two ends. CDR1 SGHNT and CDR2 YYREEE come from the germline V gene (reference sequence). Written as DNA, the CDR3 is TGTGCCAGCAGCAAGGGGGGAAAACTGTTTTTT. Its translation is CASSKGGKLFF.

J is TRBJ2-7 and V is TRBV19, with D unresolved. The V gene's germline CDR1 is LNHDA and CDR2 SQIVND (reference sequence). The CDR3 contains 13 residues. V gave up 1 base and J gave up 4 bases, with 8 bases separating them. The DNA for the CDR3 is TGTGCCAGTAGTATAGGACATTTGTACGAGCAGTACTTC. It specifies CASSIGHLYEQYF.

The genes are TRBV7-9 and TRBJ1-1, with D perhaps TRBD1 (6 bases). Deletions cut 4 bases from V and 2 bases from J, with 14 bases between. Germline CDR1 is SEHNR and CDR2 is FQNEAQ (reference sequence). The CDR3 length is 15 residues. CDR3 in DNA: TGTGCCAGCAGCTCCCTGGACAGATTAAACACTGAAGCTTTCTTT. Translating it yields CASSSLDRLNTEAFF.